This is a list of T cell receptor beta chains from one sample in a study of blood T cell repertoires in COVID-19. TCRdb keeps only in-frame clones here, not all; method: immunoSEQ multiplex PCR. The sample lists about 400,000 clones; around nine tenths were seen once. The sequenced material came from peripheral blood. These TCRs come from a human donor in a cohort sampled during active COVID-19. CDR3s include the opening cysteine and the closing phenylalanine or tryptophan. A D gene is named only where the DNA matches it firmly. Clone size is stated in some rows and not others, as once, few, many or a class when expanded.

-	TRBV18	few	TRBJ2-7	CASSPPSVYEQYF	TGTGCCAGCTCACCACCTAGCGTCTACGAGCAGTACTTC
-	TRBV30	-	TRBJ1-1	CALEGGSIINTEAFF	TGTGCCTTGGAGGGTGGATCGATTATAAACACTGAAGCTTTCTTT
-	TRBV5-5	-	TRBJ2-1	CASSLEGELDEQFF	TGTGCCAGCAGCTTGGAGGGGGAACTTGATGAGCAGTTCTTC
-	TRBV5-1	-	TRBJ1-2	CASSRGANYGYTF	TGCGCCAGCAGCCGGGGGGCTAACTATGGCTACACCTTC
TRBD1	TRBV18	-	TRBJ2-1	CASSPPLRDRGGNEQFF	TGTGCCAGCTCACCCCCTTTACGTGACAGGGGAGGCAATGAGCAGTTCTTC
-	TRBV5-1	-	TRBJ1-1	CASAGGGHGTEAFF	TGCGCCAGCGCGGGCGGGGGGCATGGGACTGAAGCTTTCTTT
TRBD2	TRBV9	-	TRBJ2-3	CASSEGLAGFTDTQYF	TGTGCCAGCAGCGAGGGACTAGCGGGGTTCACAGATACGCAGTATTTT
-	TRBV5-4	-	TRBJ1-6	CASSLKERPPSHNSPLHF	TGTGCCAGCAGCTTGAAGGAGAGACCGCCGTCCCATAATTCACCCCTCCACTTT
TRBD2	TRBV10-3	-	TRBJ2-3	CAISRTSGGGSTDTQYF	TGTGCCATCAGTAGGACTAGCGGGGGGGGTTCCACAGATACGCAGTATTTT
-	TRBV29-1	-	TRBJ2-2	CSVDSNTGELFF	TGCAGCGTGGACTCGAACACCGGGGAGCTGTTTTTT
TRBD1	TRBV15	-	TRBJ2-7	CANRGQGPSYEQYF	TGTGCCAACAGGGGACAGGGACCCTCCTACGAGCAGTACTTC
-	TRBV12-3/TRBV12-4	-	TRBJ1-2	CASSVRLNYGYTF	TGTGCCAGCAGTGTAAGACTTAACTATGGCTACACCTTC
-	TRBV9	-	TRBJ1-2	CASSPRPGEIYGYTF	TGTGCCAGCAGCCCCCGTCCCGGAGAGATCTATGGCTACACCTTC
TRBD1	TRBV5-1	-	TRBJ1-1	CASSQDRGGYTEAFF	TGCGCCAGCAGTCAGGACAGGGGGGGATACACTGAAGCTTTCTTT
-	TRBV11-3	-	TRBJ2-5	CASSLGLQYQETQYF	TGTGCCAGCAGTTTAGGACTGCAATACCAAGAGACCCAGTACTTC
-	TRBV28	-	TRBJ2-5	CASSHRTGRDQETQYF	TGTGCCAGCAGTCACCGGACAGGGAGGGATCAAGAGACCCAGTACTTC
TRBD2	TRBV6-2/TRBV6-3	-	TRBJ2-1	CASSYPSGGAFHYNEQFF	TGTGCCAGCAGTTACCCTAGCGGGGGGGCGTTTCACTACAATGAGCAGTTCTTC